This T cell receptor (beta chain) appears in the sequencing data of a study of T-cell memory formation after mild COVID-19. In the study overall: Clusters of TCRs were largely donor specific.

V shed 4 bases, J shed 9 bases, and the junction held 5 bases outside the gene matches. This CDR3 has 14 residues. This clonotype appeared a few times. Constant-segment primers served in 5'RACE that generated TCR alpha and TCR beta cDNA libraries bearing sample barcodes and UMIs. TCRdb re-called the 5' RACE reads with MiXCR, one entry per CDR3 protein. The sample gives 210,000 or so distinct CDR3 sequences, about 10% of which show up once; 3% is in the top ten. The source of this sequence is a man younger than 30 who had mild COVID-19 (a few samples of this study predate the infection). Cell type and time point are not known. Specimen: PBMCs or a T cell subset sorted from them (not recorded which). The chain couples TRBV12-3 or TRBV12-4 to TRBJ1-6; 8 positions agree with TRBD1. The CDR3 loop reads CASSSGTGRSPLHF. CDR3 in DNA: TGTGCCAGCAGTTCCGGGACAGGTCGTTCACCCCTCCACTTT.